One sample yielded the 6 T cell receptor beta chains listed below, sequenced in a study of T cell responses to AZD1222 COVID-19 vaccine. Sequencing used immunoSEQ multiplex PCR; TCRdb keeps in-frame clones, though not all of them. The sample carries some 74,000 clones, 80% recorded once. The input for sequencing was peripheral blood, taken on day 0 of AZD1222 vaccination. Receptors originate from an adult in good health.

This clone was seen only a few times. DNA of the CDR3: TGTGCCAGCAGCATCGGGACCCTTGGCCAGCCCCAGCATTTT. This gives the protein CASSIGTLGQPQHF. The chain combines TRBV6-5 with TRBJ1-5; D may be TRBD1 (5 bases). The CDR3 has 14 amino acids. Per germline, CDR1 MNHEY and CDR2 SVGAGI. V was shortened by 6 bases and J by 7 bases, with 16 bases between the two germline ends.

The chain uses TRBV19 and TRBJ2-5; 7 nucleotides line up with TRBD1. Per the germline V gene, CDR1 is LNHDA and CDR2 is SQIVND (reference sequence). The CDR3 extends over 14 amino acids. Unmatched junction bases numbered 6, after V lost 1 base and J lost 7 bases. The CDR3 reads CASSIGTGLGTQYF. The DNA for the CDR3 is TGTGCCAGTAGTATAGGGACAGGTCTGGGGACCCAGTACTTC. Combining the CDR3 with reference TRBV19 and TRBJ2-5 gives the whole variable domain DGGITQSPKYLFRKEGQNVTLSCEQNLNHDAMYWYRQDPGQGLRLIYYSQIVNDFQKGDIAEGYSVSREKKESFPLTVTSAQKNPTAFYLCASSIGTGLGTQYFGPGTRLLVL.

This clone showed up just once. The chain employs TRBV11-2 and TRBJ1-4; 7 nucleotides align to TRBD1. Germline assignment: CDR1 SGHAT and CDR2 FQNNGV. This CDR3 is built from 16 residues. The J segment lost 8 bases and the V segment lost 5 bases, leaving 14 bases of the junction unmatched. The chain's CDR3 is CASSPGQVSSPEKLFF. The CDR3 DNA reads TGTGCCAGCAGCCCCGGACAGGTTTCATCGCCCGAAAAACTGTTTTTT.

This chain joins TRBV28 and TRBJ1-4, with TRBD1 identical over 7 bases. Germline lookup yields CDR1 MDHEN and CDR2 SYDVKM. The V segment lost 6 bases and the J segment 1 base; nucleotides outside the gene matches: 5. The CDR3 runs to 15 residues. CDR3 coding DNA: TGTGCCAGCAGCACAGGGGCCCAAACTAATGAAAAACTGTTTTTT. As protein: CASSTGAQTNEKLFF.

The rearrangement links TRBV7-8 to TRBJ2-5; D remains unclear. The V and J ends lost 1 base and 1 base respectively, with 10 bases between them. Germline lookup yields CDR1 SGHVS and CDR2 FQNEAQ. There are 15 residues in the CDR3. CDR3 nucleotides: TGTGCCAGCAGCTTAGTCGCGCTAACCCAAGAGACCCAGTACTTC. It yields the protein CASSLVALTQETQYF.

Points on this clone: Different DNA sequences within this sample yield the same CDR3. The chain is built from TRBV18 and TRBJ1-1; D gene unclear. CDR1 KGHSH and CDR2 LQKENI come from the germline V gene. The CDR3 sequence is 14 residues long. V lost 3 bases to trimming and J lost 1 base, with 9 bases between them. The CDR3 sequence is CASSPAARNTEAFF. CDR3 DNA sequence: TGTGCCAGCTCACCGGCAGCCAGGAACACTGAAGCTTTCTTT.